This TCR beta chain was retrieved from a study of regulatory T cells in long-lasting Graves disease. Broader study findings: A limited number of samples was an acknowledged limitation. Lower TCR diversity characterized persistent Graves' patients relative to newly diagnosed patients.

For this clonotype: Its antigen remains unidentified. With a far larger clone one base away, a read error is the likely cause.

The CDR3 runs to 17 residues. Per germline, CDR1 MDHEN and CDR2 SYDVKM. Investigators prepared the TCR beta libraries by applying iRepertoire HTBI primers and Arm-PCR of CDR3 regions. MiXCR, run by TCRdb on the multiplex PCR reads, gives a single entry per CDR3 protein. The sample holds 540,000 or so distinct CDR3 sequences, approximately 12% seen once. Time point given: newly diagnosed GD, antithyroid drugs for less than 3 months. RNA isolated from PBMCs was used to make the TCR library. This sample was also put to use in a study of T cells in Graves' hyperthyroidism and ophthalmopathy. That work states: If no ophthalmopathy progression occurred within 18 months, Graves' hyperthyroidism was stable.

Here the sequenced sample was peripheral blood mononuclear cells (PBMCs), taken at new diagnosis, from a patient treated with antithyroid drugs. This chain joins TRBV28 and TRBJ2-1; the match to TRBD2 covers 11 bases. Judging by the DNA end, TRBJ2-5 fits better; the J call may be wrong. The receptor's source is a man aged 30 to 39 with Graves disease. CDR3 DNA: TGTGCCAGCAGTCCCCTTAGCGGGAGGGCCATCGGGGAGATCCAGTACTTC. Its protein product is CASSPLSGRAIGEIQYF.